Presented here are 14 T cell receptor beta chains from one specimen sequenced in a study of T cell responses to AZD1222 COVID-19 vaccine (dated by TCRdb to the early 2020s). Receptor libraries were prepared by the immunoSEQ multiplex PCR assay. TCRdb mirrors the immuneACCESS table, restricted to in-frame sequences. Some clones are absent from its copies; in checked studies, under half trace to an unresolved V gene, and the reason for the others is unknown. This sample comprises approximately 110,000 clones, about 89% of them detected only once. Clones ranked in the top ten supply roughly 7% of the sample. The time point tag for this specimen amounts to: baseline before first vaccination. Sample: peripheral blood, taken on day 0 of AZD1222 vaccination. These receptor sequences come from an adult in good health.

The chain combines TRBV18 with TRBJ1-2, with 7 positions matching TRBD1. The CDR3 length is 16 residues. With 4 bases clipped from V and 2 bases from J, the junction kept 10 bases outside the gene matches. CDR1 and CDR2 from the germline V gene are KGHSH and LQKENI. CDR3 loop: CASSLDRARGNYGYTF. In nucleotides, the CDR3 is TGTGCCAGCTCACTAGACAGGGCCCGAGGGAACTATGGCTACACCTTC.

This clone was recorded many times. This chain connects TRBV20-1 to TRBJ1-6; D gene uncertain. The CDR3 is 17 residues long. In germline, CDR1 is DFQATT, CDR2 SNEGSKA (reference sequence). Trimming cost V 3 bases and J 0 bases, with 15 bases left between them. For the CDR3, the DNA is TGCAGTGCTAGTGCTCTTGGCTCGAGCTCCTATAATTCACCCCTCCACTTT. Protein product: CSASALGSSSYNSPLHF.

J is TRBJ1-2 and V is TRBV4-1; TRBD1 matches at 7 bases. CDR3 length: 14 amino acids. V lost 0 bases, J lost 7 bases, and 5 bases stayed unmatched. CDR1 MGHRA and CDR2 YSYEKL come from the germline V gene. CDR3 in DNA: TGCGCCAGCAGCCAAGATCCCCAGGGGGGTGGCTACACCTTC. It codes for CASSQDPQGGGYTF.

The V and J genes are TRBV11-1 and TRBJ1-2, with a tentative D call TRBD1 (5 bases). The CDR3 consists of 14 residues. Germline V gene sequence: CDR1 SGHAT, CDR2 FQDESV (reference sequence). The V end lost 5 bases, the J end lost 0 bases, and 10 bases lay between the germline ends. CDR3 loop: CASSPGGANYGYTF. In nucleotides, the CDR3 is TGTGCCAGCAGCCCCGGGGGGGCTAACTATGGCTACACCTTC.

The J gene is TRBJ1-2, the V gene TRBV6-2 or TRBV6-3; D ambiguous. Germline V gene data show CDR1 as MNHEY and CDR2 as SVGEGT. Trimming took 0 bases from V and 0 from J, leaving 11 bases between them. The CDR3 covers 16 residues. The DNA of the CDR3 is TGTGCCAGCAGTTACTCGCTCAGTTTGGCTAACTATGGCTACACCTTC. This encodes CASSYSLSLANYGYTF.

This clone has only one observation. The chain is built from TRBV19 and TRBJ2-3, with D tentatively TRBD2 (5 bases). The germline V gene encodes CDR1 LNHDA and CDR2 SQIVND (reference sequence). CDR3 length: 16 amino acids. V lost 3 bases, J lost 1 base, and 14 bases lay in between. The CDR3 DNA is TGTGCCAGTAGTATTAATGGCCGGGATGGCACAGATACGCAGTATTTT. It is translated as CASSINGRDGTDTQYF.

The chain uses TRBV9 and TRBJ1-2; no firm D call. CDR1 and CDR2 (germline): SGDLS, YYNGEE. Trimming took off 2 bases at V and 5 bases at J, with 16 bases between the two ends. The CDR3 sequence is 15 residues long. The CDR3 DNA is TGTGCCAGCAGCGTGGCAGCTAGCCCTATATATGGCTACACCTTC. This encodes CASSVAASPIYGYTF.

The genes are TRBV12-3 or TRBV12-4 and TRBJ2-5; D call uncertain. The CDR3 loop spans 13 amino acids. Trimming left V 1 base short and J 5 bases short, with 8 bases between. This chain's CDR3 is CASSLGVQETQYF. The CDR3 nucleotides are TGTGCCAGCAGTTTAGGTGTTCAGGAGACCCAGTACTTC.

The chain couples TRBV27 to TRBJ1-6; perhaps TRBD1 as D (5 bases). The CDR3 is 13 residues long. The ends were cut back, 6 bases at V and 10 bases at J, with 13 bases in the middle. Per the germline V gene, CDR1 is MNHEY and CDR2 is SMNVEV (reference sequence). CDR3 amino acids: CASRLGGASPLHF. CDR3 DNA sequence: TGTGCCAGCAGACTGGGGGGTGCGTCACCCCTCCACTTT.

The chain couples TRBV4-2 to TRBJ2-1; D perhaps matches TRBD2 (6 bases). The length of the CDR3 is 16 residues. V was cut by 1 base and J by 7 bases, with 17 bases left in between. Germline assignment: CDR1 LGHNA and CDR2 YNFKEQ. Here the CDR3 reads CASSQGEATRVNEQFF. The CDR3 DNA follows: TGTGCCAGCAGCCAAGGGGAAGCGACTAGGGTGAATGAGCAGTTCTTC.

The chain uses TRBV7-9 and TRBJ1-3; D ambiguous. V was trimmed by 2 bases and J by 9 bases, leaving 8 bases between them. The CDR3 has 12 residues. Germline V lookup: CDR1 SEHNR, CDR2 FQNEAQ (reference sequence). CDR3 amino acids: CASSLSSVTIYF. For the CDR3, the DNA is TGTGCCAGCAGCTTATCGAGTGTCACCATATATTTT.

This chain's CDR3 is CASKLSNEQFF. The CDR3 nucleotides are TGCGCCAGCAAACTCTCCAATGAGCAGTTCTTC. The chain joins TRBV5-1 to TRBJ2-1; D gene uncertain. CDR3 length: 11 residues. Trimming cost V 6 bases and J 6 bases, with 7 bases left between them. CDR1 SGHRS and CDR2 YFSETQ come from the germline V gene.

The chain joins TRBV5-1 to TRBJ1-2; 8 bases fit TRBD1. This CDR3 contains 15 residues. The germline gives CDR1 SGHRS, CDR2 YFSETQ. V gave up 5 bases and J gave up 2 bases; unmatched junction bases: 8. The CDR3 region has the DNA TGCGCCAGCAGACCGGGACAGGAAACCAACTATGGCTACACCTTC. This codes for CASRPGQETNYGYTF.

The rearrangement links TRBV4-1 to TRBJ2-6; D uncertain. The CDR3 extends over 16 amino acids. CDR1 and CDR2 (germline): MGHRA, YSYEKL. V was trimmed by 4 bases and J by 0 bases, leaving 10 bases between them. The CDR3: CASSPPLSSGANVLTF. The CDR3 DNA reads TGCGCCAGCAGCCCCCCCCTCTCCTCTGGGGCCAACGTCCTGACTTTC.